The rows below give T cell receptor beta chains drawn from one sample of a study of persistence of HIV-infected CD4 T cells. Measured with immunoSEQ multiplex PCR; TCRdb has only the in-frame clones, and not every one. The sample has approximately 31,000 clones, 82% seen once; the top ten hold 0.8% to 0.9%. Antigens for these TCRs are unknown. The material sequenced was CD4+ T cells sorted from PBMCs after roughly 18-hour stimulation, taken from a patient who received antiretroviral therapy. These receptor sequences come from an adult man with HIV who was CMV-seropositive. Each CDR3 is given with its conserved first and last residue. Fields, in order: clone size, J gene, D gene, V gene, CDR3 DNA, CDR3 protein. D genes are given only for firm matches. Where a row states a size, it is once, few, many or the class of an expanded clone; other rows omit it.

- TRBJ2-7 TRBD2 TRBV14 TGTGCCAGCAGCCCCCGACTAGCGGGGAGGAGCGAGCAGTACTTC CASSPRLAGRSEQYF
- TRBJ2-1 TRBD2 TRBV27 TGTGCCAGCAGCCTCGGGCGGGGGGCCTTCAATGAGCAGTTCTTC CASSLGRGAFNEQFF
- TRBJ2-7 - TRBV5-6 TGTGCCAGCAGCTTCCGGCCCTCCTACGAGCAGTACTTC CASSFRPSYEQYF
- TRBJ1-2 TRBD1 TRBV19 TGTGCCAGTAGTACCCCCCTTTTTAGGGGGCGTAATGGCTACACCTTC CASSTPLFRGRNGYTF
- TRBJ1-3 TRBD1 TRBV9 TGTGCCAGCAGCTTCAGGACAGGGCTGTCTGGAAACACCATATATTTT CASSFRTGLSGNTIYF
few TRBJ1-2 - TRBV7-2 TGTGCCAGCAGCTTATTCGGAGATCTTAGTATCAGGGCGTATGGCTACACCTTC CASSLFGDLSIRAYGYTF
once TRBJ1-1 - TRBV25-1 TGTGCCAGCAGTGATCCCTTTCAGGGTGACACTGAAGCTTTCTTT CASSDPFQGDTEAFF
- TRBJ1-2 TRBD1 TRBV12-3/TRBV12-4 TGTGCCAGCTCCTGGGACAGCTATGGCTACACCTTC CASSWDSYGYTF
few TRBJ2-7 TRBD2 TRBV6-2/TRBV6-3 TGTGCCAGCAGTTATCCCTCGACTAGCCGGACAAACGAGCAGTACTTC CASSYPSTSRTNEQYF
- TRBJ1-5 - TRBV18 TGTGCCAGCTCACCAAATCTAGATCAGCCCCAGCATTTT CASSPNLDQPQHF
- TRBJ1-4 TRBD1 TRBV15 TGTGCCACCAGCAACCGGGACAGGGGAGGGGAAAAACTGTTTTTT CATSNRDRGGEKLFF
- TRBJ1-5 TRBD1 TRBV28 TGTGCCAGCAGTTTGAACAGGGGGCCTGCGGGTAATCAGCCCCAGCATTTT CASSLNRGPAGNQPQHF
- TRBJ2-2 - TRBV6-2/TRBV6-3 TGTGCCAGCAGTCGTACGACTAGTTGGGGCACCGGGGAGCTGTTTTTT CASSRTTSWGTGELFF
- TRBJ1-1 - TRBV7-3 TGTGCCAGCAGCTTTGAACAGTCGGGCGGGGCTTTCTTT CASSFEQSGGAFF
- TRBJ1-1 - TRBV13 TGTGCCAGCCGCTGGAAGGCTGAAGCTTTCTTT CASRWKAEAFF
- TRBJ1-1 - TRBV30 TGTGCCTGGAGGACGACACAAAAAGCTGAAGCTTTCTTT CAWRTTQKAEAFF
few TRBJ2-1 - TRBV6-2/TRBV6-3 TGTGCCAGCAGTTACCCTACATACACCTACAATGAGCAGTTCTTC CASSYPTYTYNEQFF
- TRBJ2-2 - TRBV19 TGTGCCAGTAGTTTTAGGGGGACCGGGGAGCTGTTTTTT CASSFRGTGELFF
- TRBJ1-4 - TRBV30 TGTGCCTGGAGTGATTCCGGGAGATATGAAAAACTGTTTTTT CAWSDSGRYEKLFF
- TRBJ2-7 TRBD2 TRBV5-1 TGCGCCAGCAGCTTGTTGACTAGCGGGGTTTACGAGCAGTACTTC CASSLLTSGVYEQYF
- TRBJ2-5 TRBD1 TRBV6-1 TGTGCCAGCAGTGAGTGGGACAGGGGGTTACGAGAGACCCAGTACTTC CASSEWDRGLRETQYF
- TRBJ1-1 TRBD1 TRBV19 TGTGCCAGTAGTAGATATCCAAGGGGGCACACTGAAGCTTTCTTT CASSRYPRGHTEAFF
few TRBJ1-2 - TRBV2 TGTGCCAGCACCCTAAGGGGGAACGGCTACACCTTC CASTLRGNGYTF
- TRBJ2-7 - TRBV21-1 TGTGCCAGCAGCAGAAAACTAGCGCCACAGTACTTC CASSRKLAPQYF
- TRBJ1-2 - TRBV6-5 TGTGCCGCCCGCCAAGGGGGGATAAACTATGGCTACACCTTC CAARQGGINYGYTF
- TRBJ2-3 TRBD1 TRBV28 TGTGCCAGCAGCCGAGGGGACAGAGACACAGATACGCAGTATTTT CASSRGDRDTDTQYF
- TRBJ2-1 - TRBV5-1 TGCGCCAGCAAGTACTGGGGCTTCAATGAGCAGTTCTTC CASKYWGFNEQFF
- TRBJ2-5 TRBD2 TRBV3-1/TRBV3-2 TGTGCCAGCAGCCCTGCAGTCGGGGGGGCCTCGGAGACCCAGTACTTC CASSPAVGGASETQYF
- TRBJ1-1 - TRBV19 TGTGCCAGTAGTATAGGGGTTGTTCGTAGGGGCGCGAACACTGAAGCTTTCTTT CASSIGVVRRGANTEAFF
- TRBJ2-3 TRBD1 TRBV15 TGTGCCACCAGCAGAGATCCAGGGGGTAGCACAGATACGCAGTATTTT CATSRDPGGSTDTQYF
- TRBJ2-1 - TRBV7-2 TGTGCCACCGAGGGGGGGCATGAGCAGTTCTTC CATEGGHEQFF
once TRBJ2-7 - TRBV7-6 TGTGCCAGCAGCTTAGCGCCAGGGACAAGCTCCTACGAGCAGTACTTC CASSLAPGTSSYEQYF
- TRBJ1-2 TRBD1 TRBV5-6 TGTGCCAGCAGAGAGAAAGACAGGGGTGGGGGCTACACCTTC CASREKDRGGGYTF
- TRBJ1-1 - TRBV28 TGTGCCAGCAGTCTAGGGGGAATGGCTTTCTTT CASSLGGMAFF
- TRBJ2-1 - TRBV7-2 TGTGCCAGCAGCCCGAGATACAATGAGCAGTTCTTC CASSPRYNEQFF
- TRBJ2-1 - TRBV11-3 TGTGCCAGCAGCTTAGGTACGGTCAGCTCCTACAATGAGCAGTTCTTC CASSLGTVSSYNEQFF
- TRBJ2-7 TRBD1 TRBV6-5 TGTGCCAGCAGTCCCCAGGGGGTCGAGCAGTACTTC CASSPQGVEQYF
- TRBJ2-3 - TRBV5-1 TGCGCCAGCAGCTTGGGAGGGGTTTTAGATACGCAGTATTTT CASSLGGVLDTQYF
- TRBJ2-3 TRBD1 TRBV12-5 TGTGCTAGTGGTTTAGATACAGGGGCAGATACGCAGTATTTT CASGLDTGADTQYF
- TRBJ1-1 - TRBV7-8 TGTGCCAGCAGCCCGCAGGGGAGGAACACTGAAGCTTTCTTT CASSPQGRNTEAFF
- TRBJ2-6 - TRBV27 TGTGCCAGCAGTTTAGCTGGGGCCAACGTCCTGACTTTC CASSLAGANVLTF
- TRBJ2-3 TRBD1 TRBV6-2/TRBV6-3 TGTGCCAGCAGTTACTCCGACAGGGGGGGTGGCACAGATACGCAGTATTTT CASSYSDRGGGTDTQYF
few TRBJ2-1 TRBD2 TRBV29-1 TGCAGCGTTTTCGGCGGGGGGGCGAATGAGCAGTTCTTC CSVFGGGANEQFF
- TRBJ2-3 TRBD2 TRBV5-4 TGTGCCAGCAGCGGCGGGACTAGCGGGGGCCCGGTAACGCAGTATTTT CASSGGTSGGPVTQYF
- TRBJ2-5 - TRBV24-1 TGTGCCACCAGTGATTTGCAGGCAGACCAAGAGACCCAGTACTTC CATSDLQADQETQYF